The 29 T cell receptor beta chains in this list originate from one sample, sequenced in a study of T cell repertoires in cytomegalovirus infection. A single record per CDR3 protein comes from TCRdb applying MiXCR to the reads. Altogether approximately 500,000 distinct CDR3 sequences are present, 26% being singletons, with the ten largest covering approximately 13%. Sequencing was carried out using PBMCs. These receptors all stem from a human donor in good health (CMV status not recorded). Some clones in this sample may be carry-over from other donors' samples.

This clonotype was recorded once. J is TRBJ2-7 and V is TRBV20-1; D uncertain. This CDR3 has 12 residues. Between the trimmed V and J ends, which lost 6 bases and 6 bases, there was a span of 15 bases. Germline V CDR1 and CDR2: DFQATT, SNEGSKA (reference sequence). The CDR3 DNA sequence: TGCAGTGCCCTGGACCTGCTAGGCGAGCAGTACTTC. It translates to CSALDLLGEQYF.

This clonotype was observed a handful of times. The gene calls are TRBV12-3 or TRBV12-4 and TRBJ1-1; D unresolved. Trimming left V 2 bases short and J 7 bases short, with 8 bases between. CDR3 length equals 12 residues. The CDR3 DNA sequence: TGTGCCAGCAGTTTAATGGAGTTTGAAGCTTTCTTT. Amino acid sequence: CASSLMEFEAFF.

This clonotype appeared many times. This chain uses TRBV7-2 with TRBJ2-4, with 8 bases aligning to TRBD2. CDR1 is SGHTA and CDR2 is FQGNSA in the germline V gene. The V segment lost 4 bases and the J segment 0 bases; nucleotides outside the gene matches: 2. The CDR3 loop spans 15 amino acids. The CDR3 sequence: CASSWAGGAKNIQYF. The CDR3 DNA reads as TGTGCCAGCAGCTGGGCGGGAGGAGCCAAAAACATTCAGTACTTC.

This clonotype came up a few times. V is TRBV28 and J is TRBJ2-5; TRBD2 matches 11 bases. This CDR3 is 14 amino acids long. Germline CDR1 reads MDHEN; CDR2 reads SYDVKM. The J segment lost 5 bases and the V segment lost 6 bases, leaving 5 bases of the junction unmatched. CDR3 DNA: TGTGCCAGCAGGGAACTAGCGGGAGAGGAGACCCAGTACTTC. Amino acid sequence: CASRELAGEETQYF.

CDR3 loop: CASSEGFQETQYF. The CDR3 DNA reads as TGTGCCAGCAGTGAAGGGTTCCAAGAGACCCAGTACTTC. This sequence joins TRBV2 and TRBJ2-5; D is unresolved. This CDR3 spans 13 amino acids. The V end lost 1 base, the J end lost 1 base, and 4 bases lay between the germline ends. Germline CDR1 is SNHLY and CDR2 is FYNNEI.

V is TRBV6-8 and J is TRBJ1-4; TRBD1 aligns across 7 bases. This CDR3 has 15 amino acids. The V and J ends lost 6 bases and 8 bases, in that order; junction bases with no gene match: 12. CDR1 is MNHGY, CDR2 SAAAGT, per germline. CDR3 protein: CASSLLTGMREKLFF. In DNA form, the CDR3 reads TGTGCCAGCAGCCTCCTGACAGGGATGAGAGAAAAACTGTTTTTT.

At least ten counts were recorded for this clonotype. The gene calls are TRBV7-2 and TRBJ2-3, with 10 nucleotides matching TRBD2. The V gene end was trimmed by 4 bases and the J gene end by 6 bases; junction bases not matched to a gene: 4. This CDR3 has 14 residues. Looked up from germline, CDR1 is SGHTA and CDR2 is FQGNSA. CDR3 loop: CASSSLAGADTQYF. The CDR3 DNA sequence: TGTGCCAGCAGCTCTCTAGCGGGAGCGGATACGCAGTATTTT.

The chain combines TRBV7-9 with TRBJ1-4, with no clear D. The CDR3 has 15 residues. The V end lost 1 base, the J end lost 8 bases, and 14 bases lay between the germline ends. The V gene's germline CDR1 is SEHNR and CDR2 FQNEAQ (reference sequence). The CDR3 reads CASSLGLDGGEKLFF. The CDR3, as DNA: TGTGCCAGCAGCTTAGGGTTAGACGGTGGAGAAAAACTGTTTTTT.

This clonotype came up a few times. The rearrangement joins TRBV6-2 or TRBV6-3 to TRBJ1-4; TRBD1 agrees at 8 bases. This CDR3 is 16 amino acids long. Trimming at V came to 6 bases and at J to 0 bases, leaving 6 bases not matched to a gene. Germline CDR1 MNHEY, CDR2 SVGEGT. Here the CDR3 DNA reads TGTGCCAGCAGCCGTCAGGGGGCTTCAACTAATGAAAAACTGTTTTTT. It yields the protein CASSRQGASTNEKLFF.

This clonotype was detected only a few times. V gene TRBV18 combines with J gene TRBJ1-1; D is uncertain. This CDR3 has 13 residues. Trimming shortened V by 4 bases and J by 6 bases, and 12 bases separated the two germline ends. In germline, CDR1 is KGHSH, CDR2 LQKENI. The chain's CDR3 is CASSLYPQSEAFF. DNA for the CDR3: TGTGCCAGCTCACTGTACCCCCAATCTGAAGCTTTCTTT.

This clonotype was recorded once. A much larger clone lies one base from this, so it may be a read error. The rearrangement uses TRBV7-2 and TRBJ1-1; unclear D gene. The germline V gene has CDR1 SGHTA and CDR2 FQGNSA. This CDR3 comprises 14 residues. This CDR3 is CASSLGQLFTEVFF. DNA for the CDR3: TGTGCCAGCAGCTTAGGACAACTATTCACTGAAGTTTTCTTT.

A few counts support this clonotype. The rearrangement joins TRBV12-3 or TRBV12-4 to TRBJ2-3, with 11 bases that match TRBD2. Unmatched junction bases numbered 4, after V lost 6 bases and J lost 2 bases. The CDR3 has 15 amino acids. The CDR3: CASRGSGRVTDTQYF. The CDR3 nucleotides read TGTGCCAGCAGGGGTAGCGGGAGGGTCACAGATACGCAGTATTTT.

This clonotype was seen only a few times. The genes are TRBV4-3 and TRBJ2-1; D may be TRBD1 or TRBD2 (5 bases each). CDR3 length equals 18 residues. Germline V gives CDR1 LGHNA, CDR2 YSLEER. V was trimmed by 4 bases and J by 1 base, leaving 20 bases between them. CDR3 coding DNA: TGCGCCAGCAGCCCCCGGTGGGGCGGTCGAGGGTCCTACAATGAGCAGTTCTTC. Translating it yields CASSPRWGGRGSYNEQFF.

V usage is TRBV20-1 and J usage is TRBJ2-4; D possibly uses TRBD1 or TRBD2 (5 bases each). CDR3 length: 17 residues. Looked up from germline, CDR1 is DFQATT and CDR2 is SNEGSKA (reference sequence). V was cut by 2 bases and J by 0 bases, with 17 bases left in between. DNA for the CDR3: TGCAGTGCTAGACCGGGGTTGGGGCGCCTAGCCAAAAACATTCAGTACTTC. It encodes CSARPGLGRLAKNIQYF.

This clonotype was detected once. The gene calls are TRBV12-3 or TRBV12-4 and TRBJ2-1; a possible D gene is TRBD1 (5 bases). V dropped 8 bases and J dropped 6 bases, with 14 bases sitting between them. The CDR3 consists of 13 residues. The CDR3 coding sequence is TGTGCCAGCCGATCCCAAGGGGCCAATGAGCAGTTCTTC. It codes for CASRSQGANEQFF.

This clonotype showed up just once. V and J are TRBV2 and TRBJ2-7; D unclear. Looked up from germline, CDR1 is SNHLY and CDR2 is FYNNEI. The CDR3 is 15 amino acids. Deletions cut 3 bases from V and 5 bases from J, with 17 bases between. The CDR3 region has the DNA TGTGCCAGCAGTGATATGATAGGCGAATTCCACGAGCAGTACTTC. As protein: CASSDMIGEFHEQYF.

The sample holds many counts of this clonotype. This chain links TRBV7-9 with TRBJ1-3; D is possibly TRBD1 (6 bases). The CDR3 totals 15 residues. The V gene lost 6 bases and the J gene lost 4 bases, with 16 bases spanning the gap. From germline, CDR1 is SEHNR and CDR2 FQNEAQ (reference sequence). The CDR3 bases are TGTGCCAGCAGGAATCAGGGGTTGGAAGGAAACACCATATATTTT. Translation gives CASRNQGLEGNTIYF.

The V call is TRBV4-1, the J call TRBJ2-1, with D perhaps TRBD1 or TRBD2 (5 bases each). Germline V CDR1 and CDR2: MGHRA, YSYEKL. The CDR3 has 13 amino acids. V lost 4 bases and J lost 8, with 12 bases in between. As DNA, the CDR3 is TGCGCCAGCAGCCCGCTTTTGGGGGATGAGCAGTTCTTC. Translation gives CASSPLLGDEQFF.

The chain employs TRBV20-1 and TRBJ1-1; D gene ambiguous. The V gene lost 3 bases and the J gene lost 7 bases, with 12 bases spanning the gap. In germline, CDR1 is DFQATT, CDR2 SNEGSKA (reference sequence). The CDR3 sequence is 12 residues long. The CDR3 nucleotides read TGCAGTGCTAGCGCTGACGCCCTTGAAGCTTTCTTT. This translates into CSASADALEAFF.

This clonotype was seen a handful of times. The chain recombines TRBV28 with TRBJ2-6, with 11 positions matching TRBD1. The CDR3 consists of 16 residues. The germline CDR1 and CDR2 sequences are MDHEN and SYDVKM. V lost 4 bases, J lost 3 bases, and 2 bases stayed unmatched. The CDR3 region is CASSWDRGFGANVLTF. CDR3 bases: TGTGCCAGCAGTTGGGACAGGGGGTTTGGGGCCAACGTCCTGACTTTC.

This chain uses TRBV12-5 with TRBJ1-1; tentative D call: TRBD1 (6 bases). V lost 2 bases, J lost 7 bases, and 11 bases lay in between. The germline CDR1 and CDR2 sequences are LGHNT and FRNRAP. The CDR3 consists of 13 residues. In nucleotides, the CDR3 is TGTGCTAGTGGTTTGCCAGGGACAAATGAAGCTTTCTTT. This encodes CASGLPGTNEAFF.

The chain links TRBV6-6 to TRBJ2-3, with D hard to call. Per the germline V gene, CDR1 is MNHNY and CDR2 is SVGAGI (reference sequence). The V gene lost 0 bases and the J gene lost 5 bases, with 9 bases spanning the gap. CDR3 size: 14 residues. CDR3 sequence: CASSYSAAIDTQYF. The CDR3 region has the DNA TGTGCCAGCAGTTACTCTGCAGCGATAGATACGCAGTATTTT.

This clonotype was found many times. The chain carries TRBV7-2 and TRBJ2-7; 9 bases are a match to TRBD2. The CDR3 runs to 15 residues. The J segment lost 0 bases and the V segment lost 5 bases, leaving 5 bases of the junction unmatched. CDR1 is SGHTA, CDR2 FQGNSA, per germline. The CDR3: CASSEYSGSSYEQYF. CDR3 nucleotides: TGTGCCAGCAGCGAATATAGCGGGAGCTCCTACGAGCAGTACTTC.

This clonotype was seen at least ten times. The chain couples TRBV6-6 to TRBJ2-5; D is undetermined. V was clipped by 0 bases and J by 5 bases, with 4 bases between them. This CDR3 is 12 amino acids long. The V gene's germline CDR1 is MNHNY and CDR2 SVGAGI (reference sequence). The CDR3 loop reads CASSYSVETQYF. The CDR3 coding sequence is TGTGCCAGCAGTTACTCTGTGGAGACCCAGTACTTC.

This clonotype has ten or more counts. The chain links TRBV7-8 to TRBJ2-3, with D unresolved. The germline V and J ends were trimmed by 1 base and 5 bases, with 19 bases remaining between them. The CDR3 totals 17 residues. Germline CDR1 is SGHVS and CDR2 is FQNEAQ. As DNA, the CDR3 is TGTGCCAGCAGCTTAGGGTTGGTGGCCACAAACGGAGATACGCAGTATTTT. This encodes CASSLGLVATNGDTQYF.

The chain couples TRBV14 to TRBJ1-6, with D tentatively TRBD1 (5 bases). Trimming removed 1 base from V and 9 bases from J, with 13 bases in between. CDR1 and CDR2 (germline): SGHDN, FVKESK. This CDR3 has 15 residues. The CDR3 loop reads CASSQVRGTRSPLHF. The CDR3 DNA sequence: TGTGCCAGCAGCCAAGTCCGGGGGACTCGTTCACCCCTCCACTTT.

This clonotype was found a few times. The gene calls are TRBV28 and TRBJ2-1; TRBD2 matches 11 bases. The CDR3 has 15 amino acids. Germline V gene sequence: CDR1 MDHEN, CDR2 SYDVKM. V was pared by 6 bases and J by 7 bases, with 8 bases of the junction left unmatched. Here the CDR3 reads CASSLSGRARNEQFF. For the CDR3, the DNA is TGTGCCAGCAGCCTTAGCGGGAGGGCCCGTAATGAGCAGTTCTTC.

There are many counts of this clonotype. The rearrangement joins TRBV25-1 to TRBJ1-2; tentative D call: TRBD1 (5 bases). Germline V gene lookup returns CDR1 MGHDK and CDR2 SYGVNS. V lost 2 bases to trimming and J lost 7 bases, with 5 bases between them. The CDR3 spans 11 residues. CDR3 sequence: CASSERGGYTF. The CDR3 DNA sequence: TGTGCCAGCAGTGAAAGGGGTGGCTACACCTTC.

This clonotype was seen only a few times. This chain joins TRBV28 and TRBJ1-2, with TRBD1 matching over 9 bases. Germline V CDR1 and CDR2: MDHEN, SYDVKM. V shed 6 bases, J shed 4 bases, and the junction held 9 bases outside the gene matches. The CDR3 covers 15 residues. The CDR3 is CASSPGTGSFYGYTF. The CDR3 bases are TGTGCCAGCAGCCCCGGGACAGGGAGCTTCTATGGCTACACCTTC.